The sequence of this T cell receptor beta chain was determined in a study of blood T cell repertoires in COVID-19. This clone was found a few times. Germline loops: CDR1 SGHNT, CDR2 YYREEE (reference sequence). The V segment lost 4 bases and the J segment 5 bases; nucleotides outside the gene matches: 9. The CDR3 is 15 residues long. The table came from immunoSEQ multiplex PCR; TCRdb's copy has only in-frame clones and leaves some out. The repertoire holds approximately 120,000 clones, with about 79% as singletons. V gene TRBV5-4 combines with J gene TRBJ2-5, with TRBD1 matching over 9 bases. The receptor's source is a man aged 40-49 years with active or convalescent COVID-19. Sample: peripheral blood. As DNA, the CDR3 is TGTGCCAGCAGCGCATTACAGGGGGCCCACGAGACCCAGTACTTC. Translation gives CASSALQGAHETQYF.